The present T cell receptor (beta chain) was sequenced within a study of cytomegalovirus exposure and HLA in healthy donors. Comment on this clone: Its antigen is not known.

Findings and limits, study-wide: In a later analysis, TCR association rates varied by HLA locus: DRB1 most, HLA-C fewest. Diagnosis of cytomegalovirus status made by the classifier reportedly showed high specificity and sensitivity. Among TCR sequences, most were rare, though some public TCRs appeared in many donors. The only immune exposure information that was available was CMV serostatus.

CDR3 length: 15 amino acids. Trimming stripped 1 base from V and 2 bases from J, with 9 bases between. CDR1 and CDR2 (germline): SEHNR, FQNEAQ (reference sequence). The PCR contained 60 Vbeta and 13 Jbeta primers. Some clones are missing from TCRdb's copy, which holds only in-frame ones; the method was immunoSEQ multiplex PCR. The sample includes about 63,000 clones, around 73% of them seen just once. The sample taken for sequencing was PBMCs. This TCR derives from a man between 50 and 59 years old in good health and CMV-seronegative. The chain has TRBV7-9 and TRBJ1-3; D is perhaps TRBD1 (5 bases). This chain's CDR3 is CASSLGGLTGNTIYF. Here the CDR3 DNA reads TGTGCCAGCAGCTTAGGGGGACTGACTGGAAACACCATATATTTT.